This entry lists 32 T cell receptor beta chains sequenced from one sample in a study of Graves' ophthalmopathy and Graves' hyperthyroidism. Amplifying from RNA transcripts, the study obtained TCR beta CDR3 regions. Second-round multiplex PCR followed a first-round RT-PCR using HTBI primers. TCRdb reanalysed the multiplex PCR reads using MiXCR and keeps one entry per CDR3 protein. The sample shows 740,000 or so distinct CDR3 sequences, roughly two fifths of them seen only once. Source material: peripheral blood. These receptors were collected from an adult man with Graves' ophthalmopathy.

This clonotype has at least ten counts. The gene calls are TRBV13 and TRBJ1-2; possibly TRBD1 for D (6 bases). The length of the CDR3 is 13 residues. V lost 4 bases and J lost 8, with 14 bases in between. Germline V CDR1 and CDR2: PRHDT, FYEKMQ (reference sequence). The CDR3 DNA reads as TGTGCCAGCAGCTCACCGGACAGCGGGGGCTACACCTTC. It codes for CASSSPDSGGYTF.

As regards this clonotype: Just one base apart from a much larger clone, this may be a read error. The CDR3 region has the DNA TGTGCCACCAGTGATGGGGGGACAGGGGGGAACACTGAAGCTTTCTTT. This gives the protein CATSDGGTGGNTEAFF. The chain has TRBV24-1 and TRBJ1-1; 11 positions agree with TRBD1. There are 16 residues in the CDR3. J gave up 1 base and V 3 bases, and 3 bases lay outside the gene matches. Germline loops: CDR1 KGHDR, CDR2 SFDVKD.

This sequence joins TRBV6-5 and TRBJ1-2; 7 positions match TRBD1. Trimming at V came to 6 bases and at J to 4 bases, leaving 8 bases not matched to a gene. There are 14 residues in the CDR3. CDR1 MNHEY and CDR2 SVGAGI come from the germline V gene. In nucleotides, the CDR3 is TGTGCCAGCAGAGACAGGGAGTACCGCTATGGCTACACCTTC. It specifies CASRDREYRYGYTF.

J is TRBJ2-7 and V is TRBV29-1; 7 nucleotides line up with TRBD1. The CDR3 runs 14 residues. Trimming removed 4 bases from V and 7 bases from J; junction bases left unmatched: 13. Germline lookup yields CDR1 SQVTM and CDR2 ANQGSEA. CDR3 DNA sequence: TGCAGCGTTGTGACAGGGCCTATCTCCGGGGAGCAGTACTTC. Protein sequence: CSVVTGPISGEQYF.

In regard to this clonotype: A read error may account for a junction end that differs from germline. The chain has TRBV5-6 and TRBJ2-5, with TRBD2 as a possible D gene (5 bases). Germline V gene lookup returns CDR1 SGHDT and CDR2 YYEEEE. The CDR3 is made up of 16 amino acids. The CDR3 DNA follows: TGCGCCAGCAGCCCTCTCCTCGCGGACTTACAAGAGACCCAGTACTTC. This codes for CASSPLLADLQETQYF. Combining the CDR3 with reference TRBV5-6 and TRBJ2-5 gives the whole variable domain DAGVTQSPTHLIKTRGQQVTLRCSPKSGHDTVSWYQQALGQGPQFIFQYYEEEERQRGNFPDRFSGHQFPNYSSELNVNALLLGDSALYLCASSPLLADLQETQYFGPGTRLLVL.

This clonotype has a count of ten or more. The chain uses TRBV2 and TRBJ2-5, with 8 bases fitting TRBD2. Germline loops: CDR1 SNHLY, CDR2 FYNNEI. This CDR3 is built from 14 residues. Trimming took 6 bases from V and 7 from J; bases not matched to a gene: 10. The CDR3 nucleotides read TGTGCCAGCAGCGGGACTAGGGGGATTGCGACCCAGTACTTC. Protein product: CASSGTRGIATQYF.

CDR3 coding DNA: TGCAGCGGGGGGGAAACAGCGGTATATTTT. Its protein product is CSGGETAVYF. The gene calls are TRBV29-1 and TRBJ1-3; D is possibly TRBD1 (5 bases). V was shortened by 7 bases and J by 14 bases, with 15 bases between the two germline ends. The CDR3 runs 10 residues. Looked up from germline, CDR1 is SQVTM and CDR2 is ANQGSEA.

The V and J genes are TRBV24-1 and TRBJ1-5; D is possibly TRBD1 (6 bases). Per the germline V gene, CDR1 is KGHDR and CDR2 is SFDVKD. CDR3 size: 16 residues. V lost 4 bases to trimming and J lost 6 bases, with 18 bases between them. The CDR3 DNA reads as TGTGCCACCAGTGACCCAGGGACATGGCAAACTCAGCCCCAGCATTTT. Protein sequence: CATSDPGTWQTQPQHF.

In its sample, this clonotype was seen many times. The rearrangement links TRBV7-2 to TRBJ1-2; TRBD1 agrees at 8 bases. This CDR3 comprises 16 residues. J gave up 0 bases and V 4 bases, and 7 bases lay outside the gene matches. Germline V gene lookup returns CDR1 SGHTA and CDR2 FQGNSA. The CDR3 coding sequence is TGTGCCAGCAGCTGGACAGGGACACCATCTAACTATGGCTACACCTTC. This gives the protein CASSWTGTPSNYGYTF.

This chain connects TRBV19 to TRBJ1-1; no clear D. Germline V gives CDR1 LNHDA, CDR2 SQIVND (reference sequence). This CDR3 contains 12 residues. Between the trimmed V and J ends, which lost 5 bases and 12 bases, there was a span of 16 bases. The CDR3 sequence: CASSAPPSGPFF. The CDR3 bases are TGTGCCAGTAGTGCCCCGCCTAGCGGACCTTTCTTT.

Concerning this clonotype itself: The junction differs from germline at one of its ends, possibly a read error. The chain joins TRBV9 to TRBJ1-5; D is uncertain. Germline CDR1 SGDLS, CDR2 YYNGEE. This CDR3 region has 15 residues. CDR3 DNA: TGTGCCAGCAGCGTAGAGGGTACTAGCAATCATCCCCAGCATTTT. It translates to CASSVEGTSNHPQHF. The whole variable domain, filled in from reference TRBV9 and TRBJ1-5, reads DSGVTQTPKHLITATGQRVTLRCSPRSGDLSVYWYQQSLDQGLQFLIQYYNGEERAKGNILERFSAQQFPDLHSELNLSSLELGDSALYFCASSVEGTSNHPQHFGDGTRLSIL.

The V gene is TRBV20-1, the J gene TRBJ2-1; TRBD2 aligns across 11 bases. The trim removed 5 bases at V and 13 bases at J, leaving 7 bases unmatched. The CDR3 extends over 12 amino acids. Germline CDR1 DFQATT, CDR2 SNEGSKA (reference sequence). The CDR3 coding sequence is TGCAGTGCTTCTATAGCGGGGGGGCCTCAGTTCTTC. It is translated as CSASIAGGPQFF.

This clonotype was found many times. The V gene is TRBV7-9, the J gene TRBJ2-7; TRBD1 agrees at 9 bases. From germline, CDR1 is SEHNR and CDR2 FQNEAQ (reference sequence). This CDR3 contains 15 residues. V shed 6 bases, J shed 6 bases, and the junction held 12 bases outside the gene matches. The CDR3 sequence is CASSSTGTGYSEQYF. CDR3 sequence (DNA): TGTGCCAGCAGTAGTACTGGGACAGGGTACAGCGAGCAGTACTTC.

Remarks on this clonotype: A much larger clone differs from this one at a single base, so this may be a read error. This sequence joins TRBV14 and TRBJ1-2, with D hard to call. This CDR3 is 12 amino acids long. Germline V lookup: CDR1 SGHDN, CDR2 FVKESK. Here the CDR3 DNA reads TGTGCCAGCAGCCGTGACGGCTATGACTACACCTTC. It specifies CASSRDGYDYTF.

V gene TRBV9 combines with J gene TRBJ2-2, with 7 bases aligning to TRBD1. Trimming at V came to 3 bases and at J to 11 bases, leaving 10 bases not matched to a gene. The CDR3 is 14 residues long. Per germline, CDR1 SGDLS and CDR2 YYNGEE. The CDR3 region has the DNA TGTGCCAGCAGCGCGAGTACAGGGGTGATAGAGCTGTTTTTT. It codes for CASSASTGVIELFF.

The count of this clonotype is one. The chain recombines TRBV14 with TRBJ2-5; 9 nucleotides agree with TRBD2. CDR1 is SGHDN and CDR2 is FVKESK in the germline V gene. J gave up 5 bases and V 11 bases, and 9 bases lay outside the gene matches. There are 13 residues in the CDR3. Here the CDR3 DNA reads TGTGCCGGATCAGCGGGGGGCGATGAGACCCAGTACTTC. Amino acids: CAGSAGGDETQYF.

The rearrangement uses TRBV10-3 and TRBJ2-7; D is uncertain. The V and J ends lost 5 bases and 6 bases respectively, with 11 bases between them. The germline CDR1 and CDR2 sequences are ENHRY and SYGVKD. This CDR3 region has 12 residues. In DNA, the CDR3 is TGTGCCATCAGTACCCAATCCCTCGAGCAGTACTTC. Protein: CAISTQSLEQYF.

This clonotype was seen ten or more times. The chain employs TRBV25-1 and TRBJ1-5; no definite D call. CDR3 length: 12 residues. The germline V gene encodes CDR1 MGHDK and CDR2 SYGVNS. Trimming removed 3 bases at V and 5 bases at J, with 5 bases between. The CDR3 DNA reads as TGTGCCAGCAGTGACGAGGATCAGCCCCAGCATTTT. It encodes CASSDEDQPQHF.

For this clonotype: Lacking the conserved final phenylalanine or tryptophan, this CDR3 likely reflects a read error. It is unclear where the CDR3 begins or ends on the DNA, so no DNA is shown, and the CDR3 is as TCRdb lists it. This chain uses TRBV29-1 with TRBJ1-2; TRBD1, the table's D call, was not compared with the DNA. The germline V gene has CDR1 SQVTM and CDR2 ANQGSEA. The CDR3 has 11 amino acids, counting both end residues. The CDR3 spells CSAGIDQGSAY.

Many counts were recorded for this clonotype. The junction departs from germline at one end; a sequencing error may be responsible. The V gene is TRBV10-3, the J gene TRBJ2-7; TRBD2 matches at 12 bases. Germline CDR1 ENHRY, CDR2 SYGVKD. The CDR3 extends over 15 amino acids. CDR3 bases: TGTGCCAGCAGTGAGACTAGCGGGAGTGCAGCCGAGCAGTACTTC. As protein: CASSETSGSAAEQYF.

This clonotype appeared many times. The V call is TRBV15, the J call TRBJ2-7; 8 bases are a match to TRBD1. The V and J ends lost 5 bases and 1 base, in that order; junction bases with no gene match: 7. The CDR3 has 15 residues. Germline assignment: CDR1 LNHNV and CDR2 YYDKDF (reference sequence). The CDR3 here is CATSRQGHQSYEQYF. CDR3 nucleotide sequence: TGTGCCACCAGCCGACAGGGGCACCAATCCTACGAGCAGTACTTC.

The sample holds a few counts of this clonotype. The chain employs TRBV20-1 and TRBJ2-5; D is perhaps TRBD1 or TRBD2 (5 bases each). Trimming pared 8 bases from V and 2 bases from J, leaving 15 bases between. The CDR3 has 13 residues. Germline loops: CDR1 DFQATT, CDR2 SNEGSKA (reference sequence). As DNA, the CDR3 is TGCAGTACGGCCCCGGGACCACAAGAGACCCAGTACTTC. Its protein product is CSTAPGPQETQYF.

This clonotype is a singleton in its sample. The conserved phenylalanine or tryptophan is not found at the CDR3 terminus, so this likely reflects a read error. The chain carries TRBV7-9 and TRBJ2-7; 7 bases are shared with TRBD1. Germline V lookup: CDR1 SEHNR, CDR2 FQNEAQ (reference sequence). CDR3 size: 14 residues. V shed 2 bases, J shed 5 bases, and the junction held 6 bases outside the gene matches. CDR3 DNA sequence: TGTGCCAGCAGCTTACCAGACAGGGCCAACGAGCAGTACCTC. It yields the protein CASSLPDRANEQYL.

This clonotype was detected ten times or more. The V call is TRBV29-1, the J call TRBJ2-7, with D hard to call. Trimming took off 4 bases at V and 0 bases at J, with 10 bases between the two ends. In germline, CDR1 is SQVTM, CDR2 ANQGSEA. The CDR3 runs 13 residues. In DNA, the CDR3 is TGCAGCGTTGGGACCGAATACTCCTACGAGCAGTACTTC. Translated, it gives CSVGTEYSYEQYF.

This clonotype was seen at least ten times. V is TRBV10-2 and J is TRBJ2-7; D gene unclear. From germline, CDR1 is WSHSY and CDR2 SAAADI. With 4 bases removed from V and 1 base from J, the gap between germline ends came to 8 bases. This CDR3 is built from 13 residues. The CDR3, as DNA: TGCGCCAGCAGTGTGTCAGTATCCTACGAGCAGTACTTC. It is translated as CASSVSVSYEQYF.

The sample holds a few counts of this clonotype. The rearrangement uses TRBV6-6 and TRBJ1-6; TRBD1 agrees at 11 bases. V lost 2 bases and J lost 6; bases outside the gene matches: 6. Germline values: CDR1 MNHNY, CDR2 SVGAGI (reference sequence). The CDR3 consists of 17 residues. The CDR3 nucleotides read TGTGCCAGCAGTTACGGGACAGGGGGGACAACTAATTCACCCCTCCACTTT. Amino acid sequence: CASSYGTGGTTNSPLHF.

This clonotype was found many times. V usage is TRBV20-1 and J usage is TRBJ1-1; no clear D gene. The CDR3 extends over 13 amino acids. Germline V gene sequence: CDR1 DFQATT, CDR2 SNEGSKA (reference sequence). Deletions cut 2 bases from V and 5 bases from J, with 12 bases between. CDR3 bases: TGCAGTGCTAGATTGAGTTGGCAAACTGAAGCTTTCTTT. Protein: CSARLSWQTEAFF.

This clonotype was recorded many times. The chain carries TRBV6-5 and TRBJ2-7, with D perhaps given as TRBD1 or TRBD2 (5 bases each). Germline assignment: CDR1 MNHEY and CDR2 SVGAGI. Trimming cost V 0 bases and J 0 bases, with 9 bases left between them. This CDR3 has 15 residues. The CDR3 region has the DNA TGTGCCAGCAGTTACTCTTCAGGGAGCTCCTACGAGCAGTACTTC. Protein: CASSYSSGSSYEQYF.

This clonotype was counted at least ten times. The chain uses TRBV2 and TRBJ1-3; D not resolved. CDR3 size: 16 residues. V shed 3 bases and J shed 0 bases, with 12 bases lying between them. CDR1 and CDR2 (germline): SNHLY, FYNNEI. CDR3 loop: CASSDPDGRSGNTIYF. The CDR3 nucleotides read TGTGCCAGCAGTGATCCGGACGGCCGCTCTGGAAACACCATATATTTT.

This clonotype occurred a few times. The genes are TRBV2 and TRBJ2-2; 7 bases line up with TRBD1. The length of the CDR3 is 15 residues. Germline V lookup: CDR1 SNHLY, CDR2 FYNNEI. The V segment lost 8 bases and the J segment 0 bases; nucleotides outside the gene matches: 6. The CDR3: CASHGDRANTGELFF. The CDR3 DNA reads as TGTGCCAGCCACGGCGACAGGGCGAACACCGGGGAGCTGTTTTTT.

This clonotype was seen repeatedly, ten times or more. The chain combines TRBV29-1 with TRBJ1-5; maybe TRBD1 (5 bases). V lost 6 bases and J 2 bases, leaving 14 bases between the germline ends. The CDR3 runs to 14 residues. Germline V gene sequence: CDR1 SQVTM, CDR2 ANQGSEA. The chain's CDR3 is CSVGGGGGNQPQHF. The DNA of the CDR3 is TGCAGCGTCGGGGGTGGGGGGGGCAATCAGCCCCAGCATTTT.

The chain combines TRBV7-6 with TRBJ2-7, with 7 bases matching TRBD2. This CDR3 has 15 amino acids. V gave up 1 base and J gave up 3 bases; unmatched junction bases: 6. Per the germline V gene, CDR1 is SGHVS and CDR2 is FNYEAQ. CDR3 sequence: CASSLVGGRNYEQYF. CDR3 DNA sequence: TGTGCCAGCAGCTTAGTCGGCGGGAGAAACTACGAGCAGTACTTC.